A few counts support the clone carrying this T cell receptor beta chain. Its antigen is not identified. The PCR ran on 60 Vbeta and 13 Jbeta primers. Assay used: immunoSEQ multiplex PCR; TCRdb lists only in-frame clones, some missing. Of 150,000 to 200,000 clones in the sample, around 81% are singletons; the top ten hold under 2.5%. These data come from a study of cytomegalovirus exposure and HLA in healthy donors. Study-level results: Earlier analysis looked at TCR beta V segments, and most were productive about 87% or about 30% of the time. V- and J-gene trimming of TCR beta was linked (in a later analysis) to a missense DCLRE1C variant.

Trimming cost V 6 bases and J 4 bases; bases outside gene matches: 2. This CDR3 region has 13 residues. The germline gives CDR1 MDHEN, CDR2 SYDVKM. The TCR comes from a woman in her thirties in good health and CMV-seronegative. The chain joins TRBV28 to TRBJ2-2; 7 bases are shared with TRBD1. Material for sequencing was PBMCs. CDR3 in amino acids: CASRQGSTGELFF. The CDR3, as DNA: TGTGCCAGCAGACAGGGGTCCACCGGGGAGCTGTTTTTT.